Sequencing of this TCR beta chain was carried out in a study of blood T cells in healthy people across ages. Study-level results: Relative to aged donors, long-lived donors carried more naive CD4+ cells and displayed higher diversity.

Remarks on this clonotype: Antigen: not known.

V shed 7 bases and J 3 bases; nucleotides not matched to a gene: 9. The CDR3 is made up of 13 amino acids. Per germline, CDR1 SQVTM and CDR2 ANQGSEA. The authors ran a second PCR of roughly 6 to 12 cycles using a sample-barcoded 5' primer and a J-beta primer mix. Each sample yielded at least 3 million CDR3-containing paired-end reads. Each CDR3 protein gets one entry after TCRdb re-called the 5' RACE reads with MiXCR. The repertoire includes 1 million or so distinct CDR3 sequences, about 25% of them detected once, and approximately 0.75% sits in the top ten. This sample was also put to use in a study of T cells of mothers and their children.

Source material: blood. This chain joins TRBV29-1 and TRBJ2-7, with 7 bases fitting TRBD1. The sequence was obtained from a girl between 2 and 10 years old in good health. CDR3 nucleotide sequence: TGCAGCGGCCTAGGGACAGTCGACTACGAGCAGTACTTC. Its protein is CSGLGTVDYEQYF.